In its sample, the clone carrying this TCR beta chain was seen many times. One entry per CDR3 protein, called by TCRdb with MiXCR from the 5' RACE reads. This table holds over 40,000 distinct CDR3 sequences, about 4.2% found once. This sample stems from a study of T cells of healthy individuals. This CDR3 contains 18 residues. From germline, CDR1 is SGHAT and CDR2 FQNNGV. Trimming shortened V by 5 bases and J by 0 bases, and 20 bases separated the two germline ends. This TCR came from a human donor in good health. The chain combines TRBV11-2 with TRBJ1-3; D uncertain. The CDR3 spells CASSRNPLDGNSGNTIYF. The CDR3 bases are TGTGCCAGCAGCCGCAATCCCCTAGACGGAAACTCTGGAAACACCATATATTTT.